This T cell receptor beta chain was identified during a study of T-cell reconstitution after alpha-beta-depleted transplantation in children. Findings and caveats of the study: By about two months after transplant, alpha-beta T cells reportedly arose from several hundred graft clones that had expanded. T-cell counts and diversity were attributed mostly to newly produced T cells one year after transplant. Surviving recipient T cells and thymic progenitors underlay high day-60 TCRbeta diversity in some patients.

The table lists this clonotype with many counts. Its antigen is still unknown. Germline CDR1 reads MNHNY; CDR2 reads SVGAGI (reference sequence). The CDR3 totals 13 residues. Trimming shortened V by 3 bases and J by 7 bases, and 7 bases separated the two germline ends. It was with unique molecular identifiers that the TCRbeta library was prepared. TCRdb called the PCR reads again in MiXCR, with one record for every CDR3 protein. The repertoire consists of some 200,000 distinct CDR3 sequences, with approximately 11% occurring once and the leading ten covering roughly 28%. The TCR sequence derives from a child younger than two with acute myeloid leukemia, due to receive a stem cell transplant. The material was PBMCs, obtained before TCRalphabeta/CD19-depleted stem cell transplant. The chain employs TRBV6-6 and TRBJ1-6, with D unclear. The DNA for the CDR3 is TGTGCCAGCAGTTATCAAGAAAATTCACCCCTCCACTTT. Its protein product is CASSYQENSPLHF.